These 20 T cell receptor beta chains were sequenced from one sample in a study of shared clonotypes between healthy human individuals. Produced via immunoSEQ multiplex PCR; TCRdb's table is partial and in-frame only. The sample comprises millions of clones, roughly 92% of which are singletons, and around 0.15% rests with the top ten. Material for sequencing was naive CD4+ T cells sorted from blood. The subset here: CD45RA+ positively selected. The receptors were gathered from a young man in good health.

This chain links TRBV5-6 with TRBJ2-7; perhaps D is TRBD1 or TRBD2 (5 bases each). The V gene's germline CDR1 is SGHDT and CDR2 YYEEEE. The germline V and J ends were trimmed by 3 bases and 2 bases, with 12 bases remaining between them. The CDR3 is 14 residues long. Here the CDR3 reads CASSSSGRTYEQYF. The CDR3 DNA sequence: TGTGCCAGCAGCTCTTCGGGACGGACCTACGAGCAGTACTTC.

This clone appeared once. The V call is TRBV30, the J call TRBJ2-5; D unclear. The end of the DNA fits TRBJ2-7 better, so the J call may be wrong. There are 14 residues in the CDR3. Per germline, CDR1 GTSNPN and CDR2 SVGIG (reference sequence). This chain's CDR3 is CACSRDPQSYEQYF. The DNA for the CDR3 is TGTGCCTGTAGTCGCGACCCTCAAAGCTACGAGCAGTACTTC.

This chain joins TRBV5-1 and TRBJ2-3; 15 positions match TRBD2. After removal of 4 bases from V and 4 bases from J, the junction contained 4 bases not matched to a gene. Germline V gene lookup returns CDR1 SGHRS and CDR2 YFSETQ. CDR3 length: 16 amino acids. The chain's CDR3 is CASSQGLAGGADTQYF. The DNA for the CDR3 is TGCGCCAGCAGCCAGGGACTAGCGGGGGGCGCAGATACGCAGTATTTT.

V gene TRBV30 combines with J gene TRBJ2-5; D gene uncertain. Germline lookup yields CDR1 GTSNPN and CDR2 SVGIG (reference sequence). With 4 bases removed from V and 2 bases from J, the gap between germline ends came to 11 bases. The CDR3 loop spans 13 amino acids. The CDR3 loop is CAWTGWAQETQYF. For the CDR3, the DNA is TGTGCCTGGACAGGTTGGGCACAAGAGACCCAGTACTTC.

With respect to this clone: The same CDR3 can be traced to other DNA sequences in this sample. Here the CDR3 reads CASSYKGSYGYTF. The CDR3 bases are TGTGCCAGCAGTTACAAGGGCAGCTATGGCTACACCTTC. The chain has TRBV27 and TRBJ1-2; no firm D call. Between the trimmed V and J ends, which lost 4 bases and 4 bases, there was a span of 10 bases. Looked up from germline, CDR1 is MNHEY and CDR2 is SMNVEV (reference sequence). CDR3 length: 13 amino acids.

The chain is built from TRBV7-9 and TRBJ1-1; possible D gene TRBD1, 5 bases. This CDR3 comprises 15 residues. Deletions cut 1 base from V and 4 bases from J, with 13 bases between. Germline CDR1 reads SEHNR; CDR2 reads FQNEAQ (reference sequence). DNA of the CDR3: TGTGCCAGCAGCTTAGACAGGATAAGGTTCACTGAAGCTTTCTTT. This sequence encodes CASSLDRIRFTEAFF. The full variable domain, its missing parts supplied by reference TRBV7-9 and TRBJ1-1, is DTGVSQNPRHKITKRGQNVTFRCDPISEHNRLYWYRQTLGQGPEFLTYFQNEAQLEKSRLLSDRFSAERPKGSFSTLEIQRTEQGDSAMYLCASSLDRIRFTEAFFGQGTRLTVV.

This clone occurred a few times. The same CDR3 arises from other DNA sequences in this sample as well. V is TRBV10-3 and J is TRBJ1-1, with D maybe TRBD1 (5 bases). This CDR3 region has 13 residues. Trimming took 4 bases from V and 4 from J, leaving 10 bases between them. Germline V gene data show CDR1 as ENHRY and CDR2 as SYGVKD. CDR3 sequence: CAISVSGGTEAFF. The DNA of the CDR3 is TGTGCCATCAGTGTATCGGGGGGCACTGAAGCTTTCTTT.

The gene calls are TRBV13 and TRBJ1-2; TRBD1 matches 8 bases. V trimming: 5 bases; J trimming: 6 bases; junction bases outside the gene matches: 11. This CDR3 is built from 15 residues. The germline gives CDR1 PRHDT, CDR2 FYEKMQ (reference sequence). CDR3 DNA sequence: TGTGCCAGCAGCGTTGGGACAGGTAATCCCCATGGCTACACCTTC. Protein product: CASSVGTGNPHGYTF.

V usage is TRBV10-3 and J usage is TRBJ2-7; D possibly corresponds to TRBD1 (5 bases). V was clipped by 6 bases and J by 2 bases, with 11 bases between them. Germline V gives CDR1 ENHRY, CDR2 SYGVKD. This CDR3 has 13 amino acids. The CDR3 DNA reads as TGTGCCATCAGCCCAGACAGAGCCTACGAGCAGTACTTC. Its translation is CAISPDRAYEQYF.

This chain uses TRBV7-9 with TRBJ2-1; 9 bases fit TRBD2. This CDR3 is built from 14 residues. V trimming: 2 bases; J trimming: 9 bases; junction bases outside the gene matches: 5. From germline, CDR1 is SEHNR and CDR2 FQNEAQ (reference sequence). For the CDR3, the DNA is TGTGCCAGCAGCTTACAGCGGGAGGTTGGTGAGCAGTTCTTC. Protein product: CASSLQREVGEQFF.

The chain employs TRBV10-3 and TRBJ2-5; D remains ambiguous. V was trimmed by 5 bases and J by 4 bases, leaving 14 bases between them. Germline V gene sequence: CDR1 ENHRY, CDR2 SYGVKD. CDR3 size: 14 residues. The CDR3 DNA is TGTGCCATCAGTACAAGTACCCTTATAGAGACCCAGTACTTC. This translates into CAISTSTLIETQYF.

This chain uses TRBV29-1 with TRBJ2-2; 9 bases fit TRBD1. J was trimmed by 7 bases and V by 4 bases; bases with no gene match: 10. The CDR3 extends over 15 amino acids. Germline V gene lookup returns CDR1 SQVTM and CDR2 ANQGSEA. CDR3 amino acids: CSVGGLGTGIGELFF. The CDR3 DNA follows: TGCAGCGTTGGGGGGCTTGGGACAGGGATCGGGGAGCTGTTTTTT.

The V and J genes are TRBV10-3 and TRBJ1-5; possibly TRBD1 for D (6 bases). Trimming shortened V by 3 bases and J by 6 bases, and 15 bases separated the two germline ends. The CDR3 has 15 amino acids. Germline values: CDR1 ENHRY, CDR2 SYGVKD. The CDR3 coding sequence is TGTGCCATCAGTGACCAGACAGGTCGGGGTCAGCCCCAGCATTTT. Translation gives CAISDQTGRGQPQHF.

This chain uses TRBV6-5 with TRBJ1-6; no clear D. V lost 4 bases, J lost 11 bases, and 12 bases lay in between. The CDR3 totals 13 residues. Germline values: CDR1 MNHEY, CDR2 SVGAGI. CDR3 residues: CASSLETTTPLHF. The CDR3 DNA reads as TGTGCCAGCAGTTTAGAAACCACCACACCCCTCCACTTT.

About this clone itself: Within the sample, other DNA sequences also encode this same CDR3. The chain has TRBV9 and TRBJ2-5; D possibly matches TRBD1 or TRBD2 (6 bases each). The CDR3 contains 13 residues. Trimming took 0 bases from V and 5 from J, leaving 8 bases between them. CDR1 and CDR2 (germline): SGDLS, YYNGEE. The CDR3 nucleotides are TGTGCCAGCAGCGTAGGGGGGGCTGAGACCCAGTACTTC. Its protein is CASSVGGAETQYF. Full variable domain (remainder filled in from reference TRBV9 and TRBJ2-5): DSGVTQTPKHLITATGQRVTLRCSPRSGDLSVYWYQQSLDQGLQFLIQYYNGEERAKGNILERFSAQQFPDLHSELNLSSLELGDSALYFCASSVGGAETQYFGPGTRLLVL.

This clone has a handful of counts. The chain uses TRBV11-2 and TRBJ2-7; D not resolved. The CDR3 is 15 residues long. Germline values: CDR1 SGHAT, CDR2 FQNNGV. Trimming left V 0 bases short and J 6 bases short, with 15 bases between. The CDR3 spells CASSLDGRSSSEQYF. The CDR3 region has the DNA TGTGCCAGCAGCTTAGACGGCAGGTCCAGCTCCGAGCAGTACTTC. The full variable domain, with the rest looked up from reference TRBV11-2 and TRBJ2-7, is EAGVAQSPRYKIIEKRQSVAFWCNPISGHATLYWYQQILGQGPKLLIQFQNNGVVDDSQLPKDRFSAERLKGVDSTLKIQPAKLEDSAVYLCASSLDGRSSSEQYFGPGTRLTVT.

V and J are TRBV10-3 and TRBJ2-2; 7 bases match TRBD1. The germline V gene encodes CDR1 ENHRY and CDR2 SYGVKD. The CDR3 spans 15 residues. V lost 6 bases to trimming and J lost 4 bases; unmatched junction nucleotides: 8. The CDR3 nucleotides are TGTGCCATCAGACCGATAGGACAGGTCACCGGGGAGCTGTTTTTT. Translated, it gives CAIRPIGQVTGELFF.

With regard to this clone: Other DNA sequences from this sample encode an identical CDR3 as well. V usage is TRBV30 and J usage is TRBJ2-2, with D perhaps matching TRBD1 (5 bases). Trimming removed 0 bases from V and 1 base from J, with 9 bases in between. The CDR3 has 15 amino acids. Germline V lookup: CDR1 GTSNPN, CDR2 SVGIG (reference sequence). The CDR3 reads CAWSVLQGNTGELFF. In DNA, the CDR3 is TGTGCCTGGAGTGTACTTCAGGGGAACACCGGGGAGCTGTTTTTT.

The chain recombines TRBV5-1 with TRBJ1-1; possibly TRBD1 for D (6 bases). The V and J ends lost 4 bases and 8 bases respectively, with 15 bases between them. This CDR3 has 13 residues. Germline CDR1 SGHRS, CDR2 YFSETQ. The CDR3 DNA sequence: TGCGCCAGCAGCCCGAGGGGACACAGCGAAGCTTTCTTT. It translates to CASSPRGHSEAFF.

The CDR3 region is CASSLAGTGINTEAFF. The DNA of the CDR3 is TGTGCCAGCAGCTTGGCCGGGACAGGGATCAACACTGAAGCTTTCTTT. V usage is TRBV5-5 and J usage is TRBJ1-1; 9 bases align to TRBD1. The CDR3 loop spans 16 amino acids. Looked up from germline, CDR1 is SGHKS and CDR2 is YYEKEE (reference sequence). V shed 0 bases, J shed 2 bases, and the junction held 5 bases outside the gene matches.